Below are 32 T cell receptor beta chains sequenced from a single sample in a study of T cells in Graves' hyperthyroidism and ophthalmopathy (dated by TCRdb to between 2018 and 2020). To prepare the library, multiplex PCR was applied. TCRdb shows the sequencer as Illumina HiSeq 2000. The TCR beta CDR3 regions were amplified from the RNA transcripts. A first-round RT-PCR of the TCR CDR3 used the HTBI primer set with the Qiagen OneStep RT-PCR kit. TCRdb reran the public reads through fastp at Q25 and MiXCR, keeping productive beta chains. One record per CDR3 amino acid sequence lists the most common genes and DNA. Present in this sample are some 510,000 distinct CDR3 sequences, around 20% of which were seen just once. Clones ranked in the top ten supply around 27% of the sample. Sequencing used blood. The receptor set was obtained from a man between 18 and 35 years old with Graves' hyperthyroidism.

The V and J genes are TRBV5-1 and TRBJ2-5; the D gene is possibly TRBD1 (6 bases). CDR3 length: 15 amino acids. The V end lost 5 bases, the J end lost 5 bases, and 19 bases lay between the germline ends. Germline V gene data show CDR1 as SGHRS and CDR2 as YFSETQ. The CDR3 DNA reads as TGCGCCAGCAGAAAAATAGCCGAGGGACATGAGACCCAGTACTTC. Translated: CASRKIAEGHETQYF.

This clonotype was seen at least ten times. The chain joins TRBV2 to TRBJ2-7; D remains unclear. The CDR3 has 15 residues. Looked up from germline, CDR1 is SNHLY and CDR2 is FYNNEI. Trimming took 7 bases from V and 12 from J, leaving 28 bases between them. This CDR3 is CASIPALNFEGRGYF. The CDR3 nucleotides read TGTGCCAGCATCCCTGCACTCAACTTCGAAGGACGAGGGTACTTC.

This clonotype was found many times. The chain joins TRBV4-1 to TRBJ1-2; the match to TRBD1 covers 8 bases. J was trimmed by 2 bases and V by 3 bases; bases with no gene match: 8. Germline CDR1 is MGHRA and CDR2 is YSYEKL. The CDR3 contains 16 residues. The CDR3 protein is CASSHGPGQANYGYTF. The CDR3 coding sequence is TGCGCCAGCAGCCATGGACCGGGACAGGCGAACTATGGCTACACCTTC.

This clonotype was seen ten or more times. The chain couples TRBV6-1 to TRBJ2-7; TRBD2 matches 7 bases. The CDR3 has 14 residues. Trimming at V came to 4 bases and at J to 0 bases, leaving 3 bases not matched to a gene. Germline lookup yields CDR1 MNHNS and CDR2 SASEGT. The CDR3 bases are TGTGCCAGCAGTGTCGCGGGGGACTCCTACGAGCAGTACTTC. Protein: CASSVAGDSYEQYF.

This clonotype has only a few counts. The chain uses TRBV10-3 and TRBJ1-1, with unresolved D. Germline V gene data show CDR1 as ENHRY and CDR2 as SYGVKD. V shed 8 bases and J shed 2 bases, with 6 bases lying between them. This CDR3 region has 11 residues. The CDR3, as DNA: TGTGCCATCGCAGAAAACACTGAAGCTTTCTTT. Its translation: CAIAENTEAFF.

Turning to this clonotype: A much larger clone lies a single base off, so this may be a read error. The CDR3 loop reads CATSDRTGCTSEQYF. CDR3 in DNA: TGTGCCACCAGTGACCGGACAGGGTGCACCTCCGAGCAGTACTTC. This chain uses TRBV24-1 with TRBJ2-7; 8 positions match TRBD1. V gave up 4 bases and J gave up 6 bases; unmatched junction bases: 10. Germline V gene data show CDR1 as KGHDR and CDR2 as SFDVKD. The CDR3 loop spans 15 amino acids.

The chain carries TRBV20-1 and TRBJ2-3; D uncertain. V was pared by 6 bases and J by 2 bases, with 9 bases between. Per the germline V gene, CDR1 is DFQATT and CDR2 is SNEGSKA (reference sequence). This CDR3 region has 12 residues. This CDR3 is CSAGTDTDTQYF. CDR3 DNA: TGCAGTGCGGGAACAGACACAGATACGCAGTATTTT.

This clonotype was seen at least ten times. The chain has TRBV19 and TRBJ1-1; weak D call: TRBD1 (5 bases). V shed 1 base and J shed 8 bases, with 11 bases lying between them. The CDR3 is made up of 13 amino acids. Germline CDR1 is LNHDA and CDR2 is SQIVND (reference sequence). This chain's CDR3 is CASSIGGVAEAFF. The CDR3 nucleotides read TGTGCCAGTAGTATAGGAGGGGTCGCCGAAGCTTTCTTT.

There are many counts of this clonotype. The genes are TRBV29-1 and TRBJ2-7, with D unresolved. Trimming left V 0 bases short and J 0 bases short, with 6 bases between. Germline V gene data show CDR1 as SQVTM and CDR2 as ANQGSEA. This CDR3 is built from 13 residues. The CDR3 sequence: CSVEEGSSYEQYF. The DNA for the CDR3 is TGCAGCGTTGAAGAGGGCAGCTCCTACGAGCAGTACTTC.

This clonotype was detected many times. J is TRBJ1-1 and V is TRBV6-6; maybe TRBD1 (5 bases). The CDR3 has 13 residues. The V and J ends lost 5 bases and 1 base respectively, with 8 bases between them. Germline CDR1 is MNHNY and CDR2 is SVGAGI (reference sequence). For the CDR3, the DNA is TGTGCCAGCAGTACGGGGCCGAACACTGAAGCTTTCTTT. Its protein product is CASSTGPNTEAFF.

This clonotype is a singleton in its sample. The chain has TRBV19 and TRBJ2-5; D unclear. Trimming pared 1 base from V and 2 bases from J, leaving 5 bases between. Germline CDR1 is LNHDA and CDR2 is SQIVND (reference sequence). CDR3 length: 13 amino acids. The CDR3 sequence is CASSIVRQETQYF. CDR3 bases: TGTGCCAGTAGTATAGTACGACAAGAGACCCAGTACTTC.

This clonotype was counted many times. The chain joins TRBV5-1 to TRBJ1-1; no clear D. CDR1 and CDR2 (germline): SGHRS, YFSETQ. V lost 1 base, J lost 4 bases, and 8 bases lay in between. The CDR3 runs to 13 residues. The CDR3 DNA follows: TGCGCCAGCAGCTTGACGATGGGCACTGAAGCTTTCTTT. It encodes CASSLTMGTEAFF.

This clonotype was found a few times. A much larger clone is a single base away; this may be a read error. The chain has TRBV29-1 and TRBJ1-1; a weak D match, TRBD1 (5 bases). This CDR3 is built from 14 residues. CDR1 SQVTM and CDR2 ANQGSEA come from the germline V gene. CDR3 sequence: CSVLSGTANTEACF. CDR3 bases: TGCAGCGTGTTGTCCGGGACCGCAAACACTGAAGCTTGCTTT.

At least ten counts were recorded for this clonotype. No conserved phenylalanine or tryptophan ends this CDR3, so it is likely a read error. It is unclear where the CDR3 begins or ends on the DNA, so no DNA is shown, and the CDR3 is as TCRdb lists it. The chain couples TRBV6-1 to TRBJ1-1; the D call TRBD1 from the table was never checked on the DNA. The germline gives CDR1 MNHNS, CDR2 SASEGT. The CDR3 adds up to 11 amino acids, both ends counted. The CDR3 reads CASSELGTAHS.

This clonotype has a handful of counts. A clone one base away is much larger, so this may be a read error. The genes are TRBV19 and TRBJ1-1; maybe TRBD1 (5 bases). Germline CDR1 LNHDA, CDR2 SQIVND (reference sequence). This CDR3 contains 15 residues. With 7 bases removed from V and 6 bases from J, the gap between germline ends came to 21 bases. The CDR3 region has the DNA TGTGCCAGTAATGACAGTCTCCAGACCTTGTCTGAAGCTTTCTTT. Translating it yields CASNDSLQTLSEAFF.

This clonotype showed up just a few times. The chain is built from TRBV19 and TRBJ1-5; TRBD1 agrees at 9 bases. The CDR3 spans 15 residues. Germline loops: CDR1 LNHDA, CDR2 SQIVND (reference sequence). The J segment lost 3 bases and the V segment lost 5 bases, leaving 5 bases of the junction unmatched. The DNA for the CDR3 is TGTGCCAGTAGTGCGGGACAGGGCTACAATCAGCCCCAGCATTTT. Translating it yields CASSAGQGYNQPQHF.

At least ten counts were recorded for this clonotype. The J gene is TRBJ2-2, the V gene TRBV28, with D hard to call. Germline V gives CDR1 MDHEN, CDR2 SYDVKM. CDR3 length: 13 residues. With 2 bases removed from V and 5 bases from J, the gap between germline ends came to 6 bases. CDR3 bases: TGTGCCAGCAGTTTAAGGGCAACCGGGGAGCTGTTTTTT. Translation: CASSLRATGELFF.

This clonotype has only one observation. The chain couples TRBV20-1 to TRBJ2-2; 8 nucleotides align to TRBD2. Germline V gene sequence: CDR1 DFQATT, CDR2 SNEGSKA (reference sequence). The length of the CDR3 is 14 residues. V shed 6 bases, J shed 3 bases, and the junction held 6 bases outside the gene matches. Written as DNA, the CDR3 is TGCAGTGCAAGGACTAGCCCGGACACCGGGGAGCTGTTTTTT. Its protein product is CSARTSPDTGELFF.

The chain is built from TRBV18 and TRBJ2-5, with a tentative D call TRBD2 (5 bases). The V gene lost 0 bases and the J gene lost 9 bases, with 14 bases spanning the gap. From germline, CDR1 is KGHSH and CDR2 LQKENI. The CDR3 contains 14 residues. The CDR3 here is CASSPPDFWVAQYF. The CDR3 DNA sequence: TGTGCCAGCTCACCACCGGACTTCTGGGTGGCCCAGTACTTC. The full variable domain, in which reference TRBV18 and TRBJ2-5 provide the parts outside the CDR3, is NAGVMQNPRHLVRRRGQEARLRCSPMKGHSHVYWYRQLPEEGLKFMVYLQKENIIDESGMPKERFSAEFPKEGPSILRIQQVVRGDSAAYFCASSPPDFWVAQYFGPGTRLLVL.

This clonotype was counted ten times or more. The rearrangement joins TRBV6-1 to TRBJ1-1; the D is unclear. Germline-derived CDR1 and CDR2 are MNHNS and SASEGT. The CDR3 spans 13 residues. Trimming took 6 bases from V and 1 from J, leaving 9 bases between them. Here the CDR3 reads CASRRSRNTEAFF. CDR3 nucleotide sequence: TGTGCCAGCAGACGATCCCGGAACACTGAAGCTTTCTTT.

This clonotype was detected ten times or more. CDR3 residues: CASRSGKETQYF. As DNA, the CDR3 is TGTGCCAGCCGTAGCGGGAAAGAGACCCAGTACTTC. The rearrangement uses TRBV28 and TRBJ2-5; 8 nucleotides line up with TRBD2. V lost 8 bases to trimming and J lost 3 bases; unmatched junction nucleotides: 2. The germline V gene encodes CDR1 MDHEN and CDR2 SYDVKM. This CDR3 has 12 amino acids.

V usage is TRBV6-1 and J usage is TRBJ2-7; 8 nucleotides agree with TRBD1. The CDR3 covers 17 residues. Losses at the gene ends were 6 bases for V and 0 bases for J; bases not matched to a gene: 13. Germline V lookup: CDR1 MNHNS, CDR2 SASEGT. CDR3 protein: CASSPRAGGLSSYEQYF. CDR3 sequence (DNA): TGTGCCAGCAGCCCCAGGGCAGGGGGCCTTAGCTCCTACGAGCAGTACTTC.

This clonotype was observed at least ten times. The chain recombines TRBV12-3 or TRBV12-4 with TRBJ2-5; no reliable D call. The germline V and J ends were trimmed by 4 bases and 5 bases, with 14 bases remaining between them. The CDR3 loop spans 14 amino acids. The CDR3 DNA follows: TGTGCCAGCAGTTCTGGCATGGGGATGGAGACCCAGTACTTC. It is translated as CASSSGMGMETQYF.

This clonotype has a count of ten or more. This chain links TRBV12-3 or TRBV12-4 with TRBJ1-3; 8 bases are shared with TRBD1. J lost 4 bases, V lost 8 bases, and 10 bases had no gene match. The CDR3 spans 15 residues. The CDR3 bases are TGTGCCAGCCGCCTCAGGGGGCTTGCCGGAAACACCATATATTTT. Translating it yields CASRLRGLAGNTIYF.

This clonotype has a count of ten or more. The chain is built from TRBV6-7 and TRBJ1-5, with 9 bases identical to TRBD1. TRBV6-7 is an open reading frame whose function is uncertain. Losses at the gene ends were 0 bases for V and 6 bases for J; bases not matched to a gene: 9. The CDR3 extends over 17 amino acids. CDR3 bases: TGTGCCAGCAGTTACTCAACTCCCGGACAGGGGTGTCAGCCCCAGCATTTT. It encodes CASSYSTPGQGCQPQHF.

This clonotype was recorded a few times. The chain couples TRBV30 to TRBJ1-2; 11 positions agree with TRBD1. The germline V gene has CDR1 GTSNPN and CDR2 SVGIG (reference sequence). The CDR3 contains 14 residues. After removal of 2 bases from V and 7 bases from J, the junction contained 6 bases not matched to a gene. This CDR3 is CAWSFPGQGVGYTF. The CDR3 region has the DNA TGTGCCTGGAGTTTTCCGGGACAGGGGGTTGGCTACACCTTC.

A note on this clonotype: As the CDR3 is not closed by the conserved phenylalanine or tryptophan, this likely results from a read error. The limits of the CDR3 on the DNA are not certain, so only TCRdb's listed CDR3 is given. The J gene is TRBJ1-2, the V gene TRBV6-5; TRBD1, the table's D call, was not compared with the DNA. Both ends counted, the CDR3 spans 15 residues. CDR1 is MNHEY and CDR2 is SVGAGI in the germline V gene. The CDR3 region is CASSYRGQPGYGYSV.

This clonotype was found a few times. A read error is possible here, since a much larger clone lies one base away. The chain combines TRBV6-1 with TRBJ1-1; a weak D match, TRBD1 (5 bases). Germline CDR1 MNHNS, CDR2 SASEGT. The CDR3 consists of 15 residues. Trimming pared 2 bases from V and 0 bases from J, leaving 10 bases between. This chain's CDR3 is CASSEKRGLNTEAFF. The DNA for the CDR3 is TGTGCCAGCAGTGAAAAAAGGGGATTGAACACTGAAGCTTTCTTT.

In its sample, this clonotype was seen many times. The chain links TRBV14 to TRBJ1-3, with TRBD1 matching 7 bases. The germline V gene encodes CDR1 SGHDN and CDR2 FVKESK. The ends lost 1 base at V and 4 bases at J; junction bases unmatched: 4. This CDR3 is 15 amino acids long. This CDR3 is CASSQARGRGNTIYF. DNA of the CDR3: TGTGCCAGCAGCCAAGCAAGGGGGCGAGGAAACACCATATATTTT.

This clonotype showed up just a few times. The V and J genes are TRBV27 and TRBJ1-5, with 8 bases lining up with TRBD1. With V trimmed by 5 bases and J by 5 bases, 5 bases remained unmatched. This CDR3 has 14 residues. CDR1 and CDR2 (germline): MNHEY, SMNVEV (reference sequence). Written as DNA, the CDR3 is TGTGCCAGCAGTGTAACAGGGGGGTATCAGCCCCAGCATTTT. Protein product: CASSVTGGYQPQHF.

The table lists this clonotype with many counts. The chain links TRBV28 to TRBJ2-4, with 12 bases matching TRBD2. Losses at the gene ends were 2 bases for V and 6 bases for J; bases not matched to a gene: 2. This CDR3 contains 15 residues. Germline V gene lookup returns CDR1 MDHEN and CDR2 SYDVKM. DNA of the CDR3: TGTGCCAGCAGTTTACTGGGACTAGCGGGAAACATTCAGTACTTC. Encoded protein: CASSLLGLAGNIQYF.

The J gene is TRBJ2-4, the V gene TRBV28; D assignment may be TRBD1 or TRBD2 (5 bases each). V was clipped by 6 bases and J by 3 bases, with 21 bases between them. CDR1 is MDHEN and CDR2 is SYDVKM in the germline V gene. This CDR3 comprises 17 residues. The CDR3 sequence: CASSPYWRLGDKNIQYF. DNA of the CDR3: TGTGCCAGCAGCCCTTATTGGCGGCTGGGGGACAAAAACATTCAGTACTTC.